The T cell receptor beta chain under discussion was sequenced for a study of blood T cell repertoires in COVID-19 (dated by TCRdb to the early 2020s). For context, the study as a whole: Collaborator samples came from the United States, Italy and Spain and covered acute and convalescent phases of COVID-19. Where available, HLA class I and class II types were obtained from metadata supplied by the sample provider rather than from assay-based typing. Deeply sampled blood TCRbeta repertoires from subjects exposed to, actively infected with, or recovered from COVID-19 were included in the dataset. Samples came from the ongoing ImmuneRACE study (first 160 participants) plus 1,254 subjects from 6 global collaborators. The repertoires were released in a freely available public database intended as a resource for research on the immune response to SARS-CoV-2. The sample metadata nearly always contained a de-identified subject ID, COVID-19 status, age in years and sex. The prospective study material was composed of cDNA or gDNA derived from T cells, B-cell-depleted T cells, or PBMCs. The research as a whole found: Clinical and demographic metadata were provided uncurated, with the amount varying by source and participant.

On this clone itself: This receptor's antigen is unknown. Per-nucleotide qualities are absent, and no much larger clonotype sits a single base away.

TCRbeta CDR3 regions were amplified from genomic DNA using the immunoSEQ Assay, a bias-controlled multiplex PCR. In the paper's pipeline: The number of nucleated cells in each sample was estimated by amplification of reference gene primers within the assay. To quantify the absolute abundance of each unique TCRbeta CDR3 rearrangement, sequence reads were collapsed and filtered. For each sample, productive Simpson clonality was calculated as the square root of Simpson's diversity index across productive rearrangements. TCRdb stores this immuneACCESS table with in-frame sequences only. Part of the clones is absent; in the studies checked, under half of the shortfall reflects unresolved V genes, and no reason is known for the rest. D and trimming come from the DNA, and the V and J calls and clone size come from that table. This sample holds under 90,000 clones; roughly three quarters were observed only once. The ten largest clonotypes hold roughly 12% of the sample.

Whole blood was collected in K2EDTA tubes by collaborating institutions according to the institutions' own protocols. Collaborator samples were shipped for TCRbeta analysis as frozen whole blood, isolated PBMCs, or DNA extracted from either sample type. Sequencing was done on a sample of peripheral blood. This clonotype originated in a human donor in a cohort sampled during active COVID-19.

CDR3 reads: CASSRAGGPAGELFF. The bases are TGTGCCAGCAGTCGAGCGGGGGGGCCGGCCGGGGAGCTGTTTTTT. The rearrangement combines TRBV6-5 with TRBJ2-2; 10 bases in the junction line up with TRBD2. Trimming leaves V shorter by 5 bases and J shorter by 6 bases, with the junction holding 6 bases beyond the gene matches. Per the germline V gene, MNHEY is the CDR1 and SVGAGI is the CDR2. Including cysteine and phenylalanine, the CDR3 has 15 amino acids. Just the 45-base CDR3 DNA is kept, in frame starting at base 1.